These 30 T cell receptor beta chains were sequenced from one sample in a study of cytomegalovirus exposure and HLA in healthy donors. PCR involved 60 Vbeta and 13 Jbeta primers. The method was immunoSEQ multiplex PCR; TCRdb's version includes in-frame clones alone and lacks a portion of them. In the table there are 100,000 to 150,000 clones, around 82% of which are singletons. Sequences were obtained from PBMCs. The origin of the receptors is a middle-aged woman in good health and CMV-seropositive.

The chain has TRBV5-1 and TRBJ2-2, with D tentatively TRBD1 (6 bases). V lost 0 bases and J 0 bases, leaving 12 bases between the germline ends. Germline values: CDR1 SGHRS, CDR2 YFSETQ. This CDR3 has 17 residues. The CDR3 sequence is CASSLVPQGTNTGELFF. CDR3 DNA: TGCGCCAGCAGCTTGGTTCCTCAGGGGACGAACACCGGGGAGCTGTTTTTT.

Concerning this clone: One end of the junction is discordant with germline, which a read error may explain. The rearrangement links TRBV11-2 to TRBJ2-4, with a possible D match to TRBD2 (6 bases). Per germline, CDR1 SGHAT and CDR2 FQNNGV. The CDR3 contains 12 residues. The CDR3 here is CASSPAGTGEFF. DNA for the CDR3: TGTGCCAGCAGCCCTGCCGGGACTGGAGAATTCTTC. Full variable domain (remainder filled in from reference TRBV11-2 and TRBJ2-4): EAGVAQSPRYKIIEKRQSVAFWCNPISGHATLYWYQQILGQGPKLLIQFQNNGVVDDSQLPKDRFSAERLKGVDSTLKIQPAKLEDSAVYLCASSPAGTGEFFGAGTRLSVL.

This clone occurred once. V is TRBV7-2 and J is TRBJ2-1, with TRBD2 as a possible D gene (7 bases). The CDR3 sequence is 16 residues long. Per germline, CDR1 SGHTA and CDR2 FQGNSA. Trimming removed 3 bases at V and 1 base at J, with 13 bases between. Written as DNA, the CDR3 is TGTGCCAGCAGCTTTAGGGGGGGCGGTTCCTACAATGAGCAGTTCTTC. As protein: CASSFRGGGSYNEQFF.

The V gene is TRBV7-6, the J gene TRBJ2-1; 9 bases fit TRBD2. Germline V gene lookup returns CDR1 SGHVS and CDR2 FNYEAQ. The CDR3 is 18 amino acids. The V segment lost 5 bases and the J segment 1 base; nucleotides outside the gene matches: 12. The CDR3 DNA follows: TGTGCCAGCAGCCCCCATCGGGCGAGCGGGAGGTCCTACAATGAGCAGTTCTTC. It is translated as CASSPHRASGRSYNEQFF.

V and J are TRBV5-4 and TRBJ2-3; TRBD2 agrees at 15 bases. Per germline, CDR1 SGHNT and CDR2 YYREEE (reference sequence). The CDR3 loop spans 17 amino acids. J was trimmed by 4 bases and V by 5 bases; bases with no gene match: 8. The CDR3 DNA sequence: TGTGCCAGCAGACGCGGACTAGCGGGAGGGCAAGCAGATACGCAGTATTTT. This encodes CASRRGLAGGQADTQYF.

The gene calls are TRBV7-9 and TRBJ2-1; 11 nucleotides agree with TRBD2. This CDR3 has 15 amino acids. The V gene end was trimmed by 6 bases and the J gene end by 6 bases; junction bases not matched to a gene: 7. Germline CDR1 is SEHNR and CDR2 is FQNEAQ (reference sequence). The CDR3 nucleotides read TGTGCCAGCAGTTTGAGAACTAGCGGGAGCAATGAGCAGTTCTTC. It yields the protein CASSLRTSGSNEQFF.

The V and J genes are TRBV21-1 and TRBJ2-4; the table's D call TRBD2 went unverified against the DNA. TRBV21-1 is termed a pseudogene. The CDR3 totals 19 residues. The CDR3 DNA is TGTGCCAGCAGCAAAGGAACATTAGCGGGAGTGTTTCCCAAAAACATTCAGTACTTC. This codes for CASSKGTLAGVFPKNIQYF.

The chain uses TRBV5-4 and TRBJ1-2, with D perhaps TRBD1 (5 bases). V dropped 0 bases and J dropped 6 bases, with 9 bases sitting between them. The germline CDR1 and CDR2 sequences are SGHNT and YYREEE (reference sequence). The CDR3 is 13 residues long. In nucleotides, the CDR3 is TGTGCCAGCAGCTTGGCCGTCAGGGATGGCTACACCTTC. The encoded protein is CASSLAVRDGYTF.

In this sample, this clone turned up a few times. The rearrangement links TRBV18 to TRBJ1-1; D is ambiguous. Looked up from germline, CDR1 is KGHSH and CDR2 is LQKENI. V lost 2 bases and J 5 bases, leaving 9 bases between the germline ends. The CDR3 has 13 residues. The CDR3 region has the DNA TGTGCCAGCTCACCAAAGGGAGGGACTGAAGCTTTCTTT. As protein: CASSPKGGTEAFF.

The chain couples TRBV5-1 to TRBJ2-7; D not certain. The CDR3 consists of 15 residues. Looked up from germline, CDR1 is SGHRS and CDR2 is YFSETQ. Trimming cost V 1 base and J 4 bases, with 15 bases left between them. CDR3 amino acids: CASSLSSGHLYEQYF. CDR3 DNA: TGCGCCAGCAGCTTGTCCAGTGGGCATCTATACGAGCAGTACTTC.

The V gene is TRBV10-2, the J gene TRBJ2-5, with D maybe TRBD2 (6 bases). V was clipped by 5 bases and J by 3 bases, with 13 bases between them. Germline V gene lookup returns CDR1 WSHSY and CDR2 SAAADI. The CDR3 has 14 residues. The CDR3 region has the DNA TGCGCCAGCAGTCTAACGGGGGTAAAAGAGACCCAGTACTTC. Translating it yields CASSLTGVKETQYF.

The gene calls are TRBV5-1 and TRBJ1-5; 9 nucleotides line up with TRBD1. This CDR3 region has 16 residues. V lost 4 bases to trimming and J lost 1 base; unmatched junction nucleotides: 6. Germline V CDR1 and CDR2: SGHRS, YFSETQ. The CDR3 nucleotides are TGCGCCAGCAGCGCTACAGGGGGCGGCAGCAATCAGCCCCAGCATTTT. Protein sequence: CASSATGGGSNQPQHF.

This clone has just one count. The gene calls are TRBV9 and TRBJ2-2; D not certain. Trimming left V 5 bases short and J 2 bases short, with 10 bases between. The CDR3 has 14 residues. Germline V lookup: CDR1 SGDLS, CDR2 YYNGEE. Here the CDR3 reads CASSEALNTGELFF. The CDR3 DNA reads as TGTGCCAGCAGTGAAGCGCTTAACACCGGGGAGCTGTTTTTT.

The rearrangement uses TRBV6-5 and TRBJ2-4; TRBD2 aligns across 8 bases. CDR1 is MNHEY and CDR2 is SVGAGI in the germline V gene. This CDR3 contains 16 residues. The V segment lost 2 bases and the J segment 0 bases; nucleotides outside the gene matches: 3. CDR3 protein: CASSYAAGGAKNIQYF. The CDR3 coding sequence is TGTGCCAGCAGTTACGCGGCGGGAGGAGCCAAAAACATTCAGTACTTC.

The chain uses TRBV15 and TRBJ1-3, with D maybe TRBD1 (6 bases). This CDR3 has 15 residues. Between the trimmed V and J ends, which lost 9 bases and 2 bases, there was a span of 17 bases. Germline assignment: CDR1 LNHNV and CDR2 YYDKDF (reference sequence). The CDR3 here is CATTQQGLTGNTIYF. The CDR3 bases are TGTGCCACAACACAACAGGGCTTAACTGGAAACACCATATATTTT.

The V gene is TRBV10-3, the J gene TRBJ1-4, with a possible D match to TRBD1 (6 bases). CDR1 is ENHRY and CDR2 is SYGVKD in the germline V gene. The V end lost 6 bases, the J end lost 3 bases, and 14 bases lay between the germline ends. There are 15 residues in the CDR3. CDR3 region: CAIRGAGQANEKLFF. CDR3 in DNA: TGTGCCATCAGGGGGGCCGGCCAAGCTAATGAAAAACTGTTTTTT.

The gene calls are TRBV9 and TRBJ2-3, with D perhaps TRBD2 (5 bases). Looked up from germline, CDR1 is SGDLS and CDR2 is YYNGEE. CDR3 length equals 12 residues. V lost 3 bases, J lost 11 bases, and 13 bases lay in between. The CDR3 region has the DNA TGTGCCAGCAGCGGGAGGCTAAGAGGGCAGTATTTT. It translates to CASSGRLRGQYF.

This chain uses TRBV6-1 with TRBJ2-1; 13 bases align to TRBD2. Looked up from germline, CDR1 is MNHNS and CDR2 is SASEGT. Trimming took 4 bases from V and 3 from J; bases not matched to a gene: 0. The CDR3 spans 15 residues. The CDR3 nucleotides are TGTGCCAGCAGTGGGACTAGCGGGAGCTACAATGAGCAGTTCTTC. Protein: CASSGTSGSYNEQFF.

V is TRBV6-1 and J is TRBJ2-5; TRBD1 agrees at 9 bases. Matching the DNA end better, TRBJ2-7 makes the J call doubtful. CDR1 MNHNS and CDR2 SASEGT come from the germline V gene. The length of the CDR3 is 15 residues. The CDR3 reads CASSERTGVTYEQYF. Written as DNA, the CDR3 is TGTGCCAGCAGTGAGCGGACAGGGGTCACCTACGAGCAGTACTTC.

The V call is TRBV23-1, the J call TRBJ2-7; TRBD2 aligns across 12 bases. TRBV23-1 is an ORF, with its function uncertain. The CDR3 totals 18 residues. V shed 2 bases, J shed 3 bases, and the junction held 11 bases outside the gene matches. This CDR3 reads CASSQRLAGGPGNYEQYF. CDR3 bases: TGCGCCAGCAGTCAACGGCTAGCGGGAGGGCCAGGAAACTACGAGCAGTACTTC.

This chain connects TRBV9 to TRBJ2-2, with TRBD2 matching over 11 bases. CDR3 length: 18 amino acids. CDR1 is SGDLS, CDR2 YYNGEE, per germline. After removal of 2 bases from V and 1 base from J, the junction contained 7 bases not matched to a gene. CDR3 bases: TGTGCCAGCAGCGTGGGTAGCGGGAGGGCCCAGAACACCGGGGAGCTGTTTTTT. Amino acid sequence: CASSVGSGRAQNTGELFF.

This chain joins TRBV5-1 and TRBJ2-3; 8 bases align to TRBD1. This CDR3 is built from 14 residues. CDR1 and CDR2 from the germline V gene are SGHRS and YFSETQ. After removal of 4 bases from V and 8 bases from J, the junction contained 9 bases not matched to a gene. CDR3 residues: CASSIGQGQITQYF. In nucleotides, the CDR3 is TGCGCCAGCAGCATAGGACAGGGTCAGATTACGCAGTATTTT.

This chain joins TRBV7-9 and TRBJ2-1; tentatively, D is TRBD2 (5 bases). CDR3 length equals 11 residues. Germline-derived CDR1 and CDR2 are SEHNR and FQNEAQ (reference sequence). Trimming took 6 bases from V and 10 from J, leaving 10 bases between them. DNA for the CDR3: TGTGCCAGCAGTAAACAGCGGGAGCAGTTCTTC. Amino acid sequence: CASSKQREQFF.

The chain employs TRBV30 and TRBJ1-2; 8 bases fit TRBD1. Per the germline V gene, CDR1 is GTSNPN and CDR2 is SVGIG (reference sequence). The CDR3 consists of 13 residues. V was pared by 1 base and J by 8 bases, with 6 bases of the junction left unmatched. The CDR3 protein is CAWSGQGMYGYTF. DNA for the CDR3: TGTGCCTGGAGTGGACAGGGGATGTACGGCTACACCTTC.

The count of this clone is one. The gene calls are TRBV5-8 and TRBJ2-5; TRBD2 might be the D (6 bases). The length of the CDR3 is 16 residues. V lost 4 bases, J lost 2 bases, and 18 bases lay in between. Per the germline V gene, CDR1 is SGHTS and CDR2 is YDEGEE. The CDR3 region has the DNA TGTGCCAGCAGCGCGGGACGGATCGTAGCTCAAGAGACCCAGTACTTC. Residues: CASSAGRIVAQETQYF.

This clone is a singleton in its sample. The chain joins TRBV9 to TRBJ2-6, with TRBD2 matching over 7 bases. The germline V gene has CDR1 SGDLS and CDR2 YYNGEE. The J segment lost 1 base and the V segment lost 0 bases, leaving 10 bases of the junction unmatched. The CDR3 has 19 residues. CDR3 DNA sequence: TGTGCCAGCAGCGTAGTAATGCAGGGAGGGGTATCTGGGGCCAACGTCCTGACTTTC. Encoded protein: CASSVVMQGGVSGANVLTF.

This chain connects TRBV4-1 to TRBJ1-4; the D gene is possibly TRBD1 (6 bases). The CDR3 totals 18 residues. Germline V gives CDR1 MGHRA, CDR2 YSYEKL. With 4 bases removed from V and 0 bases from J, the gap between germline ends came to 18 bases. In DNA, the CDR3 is TGCGCCAGCAGCCGGAATTACAGGGATTTTTCAACTAATGAAAAACTGTTTTTT. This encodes CASSRNYRDFSTNEKLFF.

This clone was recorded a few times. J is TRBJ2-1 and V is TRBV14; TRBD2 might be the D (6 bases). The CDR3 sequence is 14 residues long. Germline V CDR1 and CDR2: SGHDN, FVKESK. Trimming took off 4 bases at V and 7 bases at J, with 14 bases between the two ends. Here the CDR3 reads CASSPSVTRNEQFF. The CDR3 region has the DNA TGTGCCAGCAGCCCTAGCGTTACGCGTAATGAGCAGTTCTTC. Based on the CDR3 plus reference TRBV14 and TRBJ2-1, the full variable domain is EAGVTQFPSHSVIEKGQTVTLRCDPISGHDNLYWYRRVMGKEIKFLLHFVKESKQDESGMPNNRFLAERTGGTYSTLKVQPAELEDSGVYFCASSPSVTRNEQFFGPGTRLTVL.

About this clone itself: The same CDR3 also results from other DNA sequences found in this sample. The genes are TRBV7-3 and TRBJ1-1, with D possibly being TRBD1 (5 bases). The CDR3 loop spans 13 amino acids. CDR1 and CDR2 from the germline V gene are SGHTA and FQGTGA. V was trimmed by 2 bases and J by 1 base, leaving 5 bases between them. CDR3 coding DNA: TGTGCCAGCAGCTTAGGGGCGAACACTGAAGCTTTCTTT. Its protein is CASSLGANTEAFF.

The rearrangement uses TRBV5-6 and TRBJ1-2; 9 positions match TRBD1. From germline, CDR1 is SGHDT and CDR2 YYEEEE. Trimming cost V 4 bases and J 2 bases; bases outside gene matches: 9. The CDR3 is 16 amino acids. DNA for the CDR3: TGTGCCAGCAGCGCGTCCGGGACAGGGAGCAACTATGGCTACACCTTC. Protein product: CASSASGTGSNYGYTF. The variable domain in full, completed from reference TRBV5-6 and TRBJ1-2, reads DAGVTQSPTHLIKTRGQQVTLRCSPKSGHDTVSWYQQALGQGPQFIFQYYEEEERQRGNFPDRFSGHQFPNYSSELNVNALLLGDSALYLCASSASGTGSNYGYTFGSGTRLTVV.